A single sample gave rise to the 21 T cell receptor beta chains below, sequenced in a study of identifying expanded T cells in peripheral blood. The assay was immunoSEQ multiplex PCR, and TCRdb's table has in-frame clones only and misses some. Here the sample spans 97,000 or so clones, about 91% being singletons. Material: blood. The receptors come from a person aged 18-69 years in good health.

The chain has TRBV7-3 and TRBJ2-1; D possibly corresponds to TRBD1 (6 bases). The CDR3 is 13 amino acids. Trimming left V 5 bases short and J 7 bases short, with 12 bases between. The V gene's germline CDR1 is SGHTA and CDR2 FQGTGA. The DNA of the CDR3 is TGTGCCAGCAGCAAGGGACAACAGAATGAGCAGTTCTTC. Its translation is CASSKGQQNEQFF.

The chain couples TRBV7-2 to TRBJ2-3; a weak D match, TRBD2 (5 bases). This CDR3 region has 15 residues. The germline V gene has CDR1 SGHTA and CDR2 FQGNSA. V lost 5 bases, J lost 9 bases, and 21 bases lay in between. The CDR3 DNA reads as TGTGCCAGCAGCCCATTAACTCTAGCTTTGAAAACGCAGTATTTT. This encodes CASSPLTLALKTQYF.

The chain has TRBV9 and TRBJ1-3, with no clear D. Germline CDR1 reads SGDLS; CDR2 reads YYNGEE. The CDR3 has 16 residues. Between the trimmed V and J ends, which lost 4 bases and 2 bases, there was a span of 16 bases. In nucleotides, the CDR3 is TGTGCCAGCAGCCCAGGCCCCAGTACCACTGGAAACACCATATATTTT. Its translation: CASSPGPSTTGNTIYF.

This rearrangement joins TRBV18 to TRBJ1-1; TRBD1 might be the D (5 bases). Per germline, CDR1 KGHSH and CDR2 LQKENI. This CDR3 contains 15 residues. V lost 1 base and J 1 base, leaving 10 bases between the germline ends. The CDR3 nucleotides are TGTGCCAGCTCACCACGAGACAGCGCGAACACTGAAGCTTTCTTT. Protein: CASSPRDSANTEAFF.

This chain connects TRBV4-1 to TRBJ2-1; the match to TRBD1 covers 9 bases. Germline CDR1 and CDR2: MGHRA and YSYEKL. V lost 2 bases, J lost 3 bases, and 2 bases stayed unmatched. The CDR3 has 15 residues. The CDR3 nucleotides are TGCGCCAGCAGCCAACGACAGGGGGACTACAATGAGCAGTTCTTC. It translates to CASSQRQGDYNEQFF.

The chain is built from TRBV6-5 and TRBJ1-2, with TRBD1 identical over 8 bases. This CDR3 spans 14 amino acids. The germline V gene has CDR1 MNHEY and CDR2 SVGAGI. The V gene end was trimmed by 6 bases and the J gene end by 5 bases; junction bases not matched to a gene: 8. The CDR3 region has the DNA TGTGCCAGCAGACCATGGACAGGGTGGTATGGCTACACCTTC. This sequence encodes CASRPWTGWYGYTF.

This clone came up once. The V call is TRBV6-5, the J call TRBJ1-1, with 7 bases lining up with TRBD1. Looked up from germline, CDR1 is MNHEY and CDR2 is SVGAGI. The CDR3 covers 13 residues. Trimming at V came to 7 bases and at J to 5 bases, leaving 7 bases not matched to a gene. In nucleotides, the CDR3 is TGTGCCAGCACCAGGGGGGCTATGACTGAAGCTTTCTTT. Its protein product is CASTRGAMTEAFF.

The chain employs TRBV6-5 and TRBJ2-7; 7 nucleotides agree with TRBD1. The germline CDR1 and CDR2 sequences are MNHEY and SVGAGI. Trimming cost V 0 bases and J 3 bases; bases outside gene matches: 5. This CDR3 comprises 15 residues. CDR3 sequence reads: CASSYSNRGNYEQYF. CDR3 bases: TGTGCCAGCAGTTACTCCAACAGGGGAAACTACGAGCAGTACTTC.

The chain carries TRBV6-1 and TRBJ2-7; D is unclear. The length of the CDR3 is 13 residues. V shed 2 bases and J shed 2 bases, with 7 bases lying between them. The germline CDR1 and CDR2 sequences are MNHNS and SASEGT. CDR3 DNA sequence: TGTGCCAGCAGTGAACCACCTACCTACGAGCAGTACTTC. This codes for CASSEPPTYEQYF.

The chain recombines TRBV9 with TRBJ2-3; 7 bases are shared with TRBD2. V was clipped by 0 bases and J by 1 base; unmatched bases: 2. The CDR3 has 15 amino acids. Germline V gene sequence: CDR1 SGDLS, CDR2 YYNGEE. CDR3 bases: TGTGCCAGCAGCGTAGTCCTAGCGGGCACAGATACGCAGTATTTT. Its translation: CASSVVLAGTDTQYF.

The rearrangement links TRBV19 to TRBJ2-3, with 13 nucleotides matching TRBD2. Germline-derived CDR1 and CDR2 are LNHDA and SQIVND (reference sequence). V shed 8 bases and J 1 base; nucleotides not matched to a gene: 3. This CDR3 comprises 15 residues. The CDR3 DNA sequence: TGTGCCAGTGCTACTAGCGGGGGGGGCACAGATACGCAGTATTTT. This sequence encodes CASATSGGGTDTQYF.

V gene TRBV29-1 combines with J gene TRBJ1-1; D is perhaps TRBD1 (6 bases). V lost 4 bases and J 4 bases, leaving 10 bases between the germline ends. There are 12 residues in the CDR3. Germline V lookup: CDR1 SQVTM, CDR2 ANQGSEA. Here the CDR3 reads CSVAEGGTEAFF. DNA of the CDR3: TGCAGCGTTGCCGAAGGGGGCACTGAAGCTTTCTTT.

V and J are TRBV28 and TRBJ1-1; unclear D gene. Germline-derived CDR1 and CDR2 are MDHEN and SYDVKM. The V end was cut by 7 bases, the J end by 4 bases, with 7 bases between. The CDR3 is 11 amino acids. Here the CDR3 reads CASTPITEAFF. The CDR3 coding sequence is TGTGCCAGCACTCCCATCACTGAAGCTTTCTTT.

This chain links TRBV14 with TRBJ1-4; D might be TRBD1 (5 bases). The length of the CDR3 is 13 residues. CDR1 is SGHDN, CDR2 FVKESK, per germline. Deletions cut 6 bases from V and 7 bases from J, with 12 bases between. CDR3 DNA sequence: TGTGCCAGCAGACCCGGGACTGGTGAAAAACTGTTTTTT. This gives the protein CASRPGTGEKLFF. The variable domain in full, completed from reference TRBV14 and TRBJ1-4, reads EAGVTQFPSHSVIEKGQTVTLRCDPISGHDNLYWYRRVMGKEIKFLLHFVKESKQDESGMPNNRFLAERTGGTYSTLKVQPAELEDSGVYFCASRPGTGEKLFFGSGTQLSVL.

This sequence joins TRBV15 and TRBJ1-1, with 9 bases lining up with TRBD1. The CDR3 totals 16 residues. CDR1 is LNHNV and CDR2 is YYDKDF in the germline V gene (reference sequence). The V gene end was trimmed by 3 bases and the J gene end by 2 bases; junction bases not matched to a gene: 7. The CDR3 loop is CATSRGWTGANTEAFF. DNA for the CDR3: TGTGCCACCAGCAGGGGTTGGACAGGGGCCAACACTGAAGCTTTCTTT.

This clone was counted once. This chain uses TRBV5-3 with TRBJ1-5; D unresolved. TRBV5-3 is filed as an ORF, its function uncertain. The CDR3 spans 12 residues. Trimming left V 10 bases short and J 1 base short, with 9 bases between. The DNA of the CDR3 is TGTGCCGAAAGGCCAAGCAATCAGCCCCAGCATTTT. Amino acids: CAERPSNQPQHF.

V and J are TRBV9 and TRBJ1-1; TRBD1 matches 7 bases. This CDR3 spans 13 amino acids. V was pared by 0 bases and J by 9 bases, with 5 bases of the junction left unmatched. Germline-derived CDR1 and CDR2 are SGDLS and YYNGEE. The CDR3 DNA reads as TGTGCCAGCAGCGTAGCGGCGGGACAGAAAGCTTTCTTT. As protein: CASSVAAGQKAFF.

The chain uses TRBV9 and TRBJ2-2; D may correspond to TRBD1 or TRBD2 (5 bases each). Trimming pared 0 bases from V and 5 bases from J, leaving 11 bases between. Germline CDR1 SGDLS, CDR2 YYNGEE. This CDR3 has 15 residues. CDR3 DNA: TGTGCCAGCAGCGTAGAGGGGCGCGGGACCGGGGAGCTGTTTTTT. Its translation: CASSVEGRGTGELFF.

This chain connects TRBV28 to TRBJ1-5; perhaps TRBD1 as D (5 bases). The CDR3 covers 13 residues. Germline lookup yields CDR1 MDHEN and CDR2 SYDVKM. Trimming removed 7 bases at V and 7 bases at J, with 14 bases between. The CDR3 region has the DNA TGTGCCAGCAAATTTTTAGCAGGGCAGCCCCAGCATTTT. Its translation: CASKFLAGQPQHF.

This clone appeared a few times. The CDR3 DNA reads as TGTGCCAGCAGTACACAGATTGTGGGGGAGCTGTTTTTT. It encodes CASSTQIVGELFF. The chain links TRBV6-5 to TRBJ2-2; D not certain. The CDR3 is made up of 13 amino acids. V lost 5 bases to trimming and J lost 8 bases, with 12 bases between them. Germline V CDR1 and CDR2: MNHEY, SVGAGI.

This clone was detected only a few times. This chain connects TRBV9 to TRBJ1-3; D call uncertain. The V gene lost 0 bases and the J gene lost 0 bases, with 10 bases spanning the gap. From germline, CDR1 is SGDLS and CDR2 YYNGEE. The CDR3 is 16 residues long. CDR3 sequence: CASSVDGRVSGNTIYF. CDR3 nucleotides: TGTGCCAGCAGCGTAGATGGACGGGTCTCTGGAAACACCATATATTTT.